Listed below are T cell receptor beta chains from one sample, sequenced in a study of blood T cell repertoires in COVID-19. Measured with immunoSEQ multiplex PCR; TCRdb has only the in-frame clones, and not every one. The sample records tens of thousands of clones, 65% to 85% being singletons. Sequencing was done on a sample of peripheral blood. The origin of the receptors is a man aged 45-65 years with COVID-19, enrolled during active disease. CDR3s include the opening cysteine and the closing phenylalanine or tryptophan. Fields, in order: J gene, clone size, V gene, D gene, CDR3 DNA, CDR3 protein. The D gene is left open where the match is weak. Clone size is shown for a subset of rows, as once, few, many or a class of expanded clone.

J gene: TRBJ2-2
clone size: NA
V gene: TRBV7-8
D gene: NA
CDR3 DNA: TGTGCCAGCAGCTTAGCAGGGGTCACCGGGGAGCTGTTTTTT
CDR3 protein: CASSLAGVTGELFF

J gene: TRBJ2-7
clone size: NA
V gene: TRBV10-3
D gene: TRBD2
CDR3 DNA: TGTGCCATCAGTGAGCCCGAAATAACTAGCGGGGGGTTCTACGAGCAGTACTTC
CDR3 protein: CAISEPEITSGGFYEQYF

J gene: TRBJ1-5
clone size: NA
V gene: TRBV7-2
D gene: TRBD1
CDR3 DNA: TGTGCCAGCAGCTCCCGACAGGGGGCGAGGAATCAGCCCCAGCATTTT
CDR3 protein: CASSSRQGARNQPQHF

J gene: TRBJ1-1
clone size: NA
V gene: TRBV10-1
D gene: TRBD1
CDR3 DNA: TGCGCCAGCAGCCCGGGACAGGGGACTACTGAAGCTTTCTTT
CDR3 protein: CASSPGQGTTEAFF

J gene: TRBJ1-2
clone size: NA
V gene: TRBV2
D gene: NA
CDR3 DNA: TGTGCCAGCAGTGGGCCTGTCAAACCAGATGGCTACACCTTC
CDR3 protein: CASSGPVKPDGYTF

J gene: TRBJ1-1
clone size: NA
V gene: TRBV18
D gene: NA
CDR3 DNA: TGTGCCAGCTCCTTTGGGGGGTCTGAAGCTTTCTTT
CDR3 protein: CASSFGGSEAFF

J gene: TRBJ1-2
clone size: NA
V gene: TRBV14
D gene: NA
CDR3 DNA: TGTGCCAGCAGCCAAGCCTCGACAACTGCTGGCTACACCTTC
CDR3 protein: CASSQASTTAGYTF

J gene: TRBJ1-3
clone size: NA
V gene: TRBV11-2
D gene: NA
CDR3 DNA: TGTGCCAGCAGCTTCTACGGCTCTGGAAACACCATATATTTT
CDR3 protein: CASSFYGSGNTIYF

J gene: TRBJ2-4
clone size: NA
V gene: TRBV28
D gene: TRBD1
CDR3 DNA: TGTGCCAGCAGTTCCGGACAGGGGGCTAACATTCAGTACTTC
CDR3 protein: CASSSGQGANIQYF

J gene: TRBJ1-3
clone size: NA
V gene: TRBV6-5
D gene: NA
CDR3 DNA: TGTGCCAGCAGTTACGGCGGTTTCTCTGGAAACACCATATATTTT
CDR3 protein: CASSYGGFSGNTIYF

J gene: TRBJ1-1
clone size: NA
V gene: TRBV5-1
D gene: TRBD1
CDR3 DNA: TGCGCCAGCAGCTCCGGACAGGTACAGTTGGCTGAAGCTTTCTTT
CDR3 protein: CASSSGQVQLAEAFF

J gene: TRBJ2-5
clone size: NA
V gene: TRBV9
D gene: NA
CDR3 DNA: TGTGCCAGCAGCCCCTCCCGGGGTCGGGAGACCCAGTACTTC
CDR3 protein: CASSPSRGRETQYF

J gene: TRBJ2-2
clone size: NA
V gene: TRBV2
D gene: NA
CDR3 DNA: TGTGCCAGCAGTGTGAGAGGGTCCCCGAACACCGGGGAGCTGTTTTTT
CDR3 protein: CASSVRGSPNTGELFF

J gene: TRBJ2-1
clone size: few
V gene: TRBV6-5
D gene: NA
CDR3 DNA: TGTGCCAGCAGGCAGGGTGCAGCGGGTGAGCAGTTCTTC
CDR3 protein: CASRQGAAGEQFF

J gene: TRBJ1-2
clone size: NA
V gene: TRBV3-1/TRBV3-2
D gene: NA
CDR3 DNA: TGTGCCAGCAGCCGGACACAAAACTATGGCTACACCTTC
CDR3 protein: CASSRTQNYGYTF

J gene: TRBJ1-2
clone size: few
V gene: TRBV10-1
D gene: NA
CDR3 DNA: TGCGCCAGCAGTGAGTCGGCGGGCTATGGCTACACCTTC
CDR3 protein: CASSESAGYGYTF

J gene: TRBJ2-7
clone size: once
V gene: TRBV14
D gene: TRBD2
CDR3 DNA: TGTGCCAGCAGCCCTATGGGCGGGCCCGGGGGGGAGCAGTACTTC
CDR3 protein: CASSPMGGPGGEQYF

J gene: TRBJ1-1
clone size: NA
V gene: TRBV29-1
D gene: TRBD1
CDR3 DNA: TGCAGCGGTCCGGGACAGGGGAACACTGAAGCTTTCTTT
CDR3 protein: CSGPGQGNTEAFF

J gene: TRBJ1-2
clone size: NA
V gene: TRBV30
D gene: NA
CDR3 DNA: TGTGCCTGGAGTGCCCTCCCGGGGGAGGGGAACTATGGCTACACCTTC
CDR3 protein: CAWSALPGEGNYGYTF

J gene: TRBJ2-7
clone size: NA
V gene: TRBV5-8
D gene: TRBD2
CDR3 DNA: TGTGCCAGCGGTTTTGGTCGGACTAGGGGATACGAGCAGTACTTC
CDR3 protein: CASGFGRTRGYEQYF

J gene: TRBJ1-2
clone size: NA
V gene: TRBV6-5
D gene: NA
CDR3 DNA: TGTGCCAGCAGGGAGGACAGAACTAACTATGGCTACACCTTC
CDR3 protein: CASREDRTNYGYTF

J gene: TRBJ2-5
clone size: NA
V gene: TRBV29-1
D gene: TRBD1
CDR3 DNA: TGCAGCGGCGACAGGGAGAGCGAGACCCAGTACTTC
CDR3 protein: CSGDRESETQYF

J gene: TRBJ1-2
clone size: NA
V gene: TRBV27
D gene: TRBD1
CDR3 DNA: TGTGCCAGCAGTTTATCGTACAGGGGCTTCGGGAACTACACCTTC
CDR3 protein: CASSLSYRGFGNYTF

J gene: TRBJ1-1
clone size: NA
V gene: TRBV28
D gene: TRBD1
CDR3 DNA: TGTGCCAGCAGTTTGACAGGGGGCTTTAACACTGAAGCTTTCTTT
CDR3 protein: CASSLTGGFNTEAFF

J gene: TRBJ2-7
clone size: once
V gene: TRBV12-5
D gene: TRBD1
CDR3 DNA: TGTGCTAGTGGCTCACCAATCAGGTGGACAGGGGGGGATGAGTACTTC
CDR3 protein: CASGSPIRWTGGDEYF

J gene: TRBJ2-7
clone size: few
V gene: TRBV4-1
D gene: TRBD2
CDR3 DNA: TGCGCCAGCAGCCCTCAGCGGGGGCCCCCCTACGAGCAGTACTTC
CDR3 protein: CASSPQRGPPYEQYF